This T cell receptor beta chain was observed in a study of human T cells and chemical hapten exposure. About the study: TCR yields per sample varied, mainly owing to small pooled library volume differences. General observations from the study: High-frequency TCRs, those above 1 in 1000, stayed the same after DPC sensitization.

Germline V gene lookup returns CDR1 LNHDA and CDR2 SQIVND (reference sequence). The CDR3 has 16 amino acids. V lost 3 bases, J lost 0 bases, and 5 bases stayed unmatched. It was unfractionated whole blood from which total RNA was extracted. Each cDNA molecule in the library carried unique molecular identifiers. Authors' methods: A typical sample had 95,000 to 100,000 TCRs, with roughly 23,224 to 690,600 overall. MiXCR was run by TCRdb on the 5' RACE reads, yielding one entry per CDR3 protein. In this record, the V and J calls reflect TCRdb's handling and not the investigators' own analysis. The sample yields about 140,000 distinct CDR3 sequences, 4.1% seen once. This clonotype was recorded a few times. Its specificity is not known.

This receptor was obtained from a female donor in good health. This chain joins TRBV19 and TRBJ2-3; 8 positions agree with TRBD2. The CDR3 coding sequence is TGTGCCAGTAGTATCCGCGGGGGGACTAGCACAGATACGCAGTATTTT. Translation gives CASSIRGGTSTDTQYF.